Here is one T cell receptor (beta chain) with its context. The data derive from a study of OX40 agonist ivuxolimab in advanced cancers. Germline CDR1 reads MNHNS; CDR2 reads SASEGT. Trimming removed 1 base at V and 4 bases at J, with 11 bases between. The CDR3 has 14 amino acids. The data were produced by immunoSEQ multiplex PCR, yet TCRdb's version contains in-frame clones alone and is incomplete. Among 55,000 or so clones listed, roughly 87% were seen once. V is TRBV6-1 and J is TRBJ2-7, with D tentatively TRBD1 (5 bases). This sequence originates from an adult with an advanced solid tumor such as melanoma, head and neck, liver or kidney cancer. This sample comprised CD4+ or CD8+ T cells sorted from blood, obtained in a trial of the OX40 agonist ivuxolimab. The CDR3 bases are TGTGCCAGCAGTGAAGGGGGAAACAGGTACGAGCAGTACTTC. This sequence encodes CASSEGGNRYEQYF.